This T cell receptor (beta chain) comes out of a study of T-cell reconstitution after alpha-beta-depleted transplantation in children. Whole-study findings and limits: A year had passed since transplant, and T-cell counts and diversity by then came mostly from newly produced T cells. Surviving recipient cells, namely T cells and thymic progenitors, were the source of high day-60 TCRbeta diversity in some patients. It was reported that alpha-beta T cells came from several hundred expanded graft clones (about two months after transplant).

Molecular barcoding with unique molecular identifiers was used for the TCRbeta library. MiXCR, applied by TCRdb to the PCR reads, yields one record per CDR3 protein. Seen here are about 610,000 distinct CDR3 sequences, roughly a quarter observed once, and the top ten hold around a third. Worth noting for this clonotype: Its matching antigen is unknown.

Trimming removed 6 bases from V and 4 bases from J; junction bases left unmatched: 12. The CDR3 contains 15 residues. Germline V CDR1 and CDR2: DFQATT, SNEGSKA (reference sequence). The V gene is TRBV20-1, the J gene TRBJ2-4; 7 bases match TRBD1. This TCR derives from a boy in the first two years of life with Wiskott-Aldrich syndrome, due to receive a stem cell transplant. The specimen comprised PBMCs, sampled before TCRalphabeta/CD19-depleted stem cell transplant. The CDR3 here is CSANLRQGSKNIQYF. CDR3 DNA sequence: TGCAGTGCAAACCTCCGACAGGGTTCAAAAAACATTCAGTACTTC.